Following are 6 T cell receptor beta chains from one sample sequenced in a study of T cell responses to AZD1222 COVID-19 vaccine. Data came from immunoSEQ multiplex PCR; TCRdb stores just in-frame clones and leaves some out. This sample yields 90,000 to 140,000 clones, of which roughly 90% are seen a single time; about 2.5% belongs to the top ten. The sample consisted of peripheral blood, taken on day 0 of AZD1222 vaccination. The receptor source for this set is an adult in good health.

The chain recombines TRBV7-9 with TRBJ2-7; no clear D. From germline, CDR1 is SEHNR and CDR2 FQNEAQ (reference sequence). The CDR3 sequence is 17 residues long. Trimming shortened V by 5 bases and J by 6 bases, and 26 bases separated the two germline ends. In DNA, the CDR3 is TGTGCCAGCAGCCCCTCCCCCCTAGGTAGCATGGCGGCCGAGCAGTACTTC. Its protein product is CASSPSPLGSMAAEQYF. The full variable domain, rest sourced from reference TRBV7-9 and TRBJ2-7, is DTGVSQNPRHKITKRGQNVTFRCDPISEHNRLYWYRQTLGQGPEFLTYFQNEAQLEKSRLLSDRFSAERPKGSFSTLEIQRTEQGDSAMYLCASSPSPLGSMAAEQYFGPGTRLTVT.

V usage is TRBV28 and J usage is TRBJ2-1; possibly TRBD2 for D (5 bases). V was shortened by 6 bases and J by 0 bases, with 9 bases between the two germline ends. Germline values: CDR1 MDHEN, CDR2 SYDVKM. There are 14 residues in the CDR3. Written as DNA, the CDR3 is TGTGCCAGCAGAGCGGTGAGCTCCTACAATGAGCAGTTCTTC. Protein sequence: CASRAVSSYNEQFF.

This chain joins TRBV2 and TRBJ1-3, with unresolved D. CDR3 length: 13 amino acids. V was pared by 6 bases and J by 0 bases, with 6 bases between. The germline V gene encodes CDR1 SNHLY and CDR2 FYNNEI. DNA of the CDR3: TGTGCCAGCAGGAGGGACTCTGGAAACACCATATATTTT. It codes for CASRRDSGNTIYF. Using reference TRBV2 and TRBJ1-3 for the parts outside the CDR3, the full variable domain is EPEVTQTPSHQVTQMGQEVILRCVPISNHLYFYWYRQILGQKVEFLVSFYNNEISEKSEIFDDQFSVERPDGSNFTLKIRSTKLEDSAMYFCASRRDSGNTIYFGEGSWLTVV.

The CDR3 here is CSVEGGASTGELFF. The CDR3 region has the DNA TGCAGCGTCGAGGGGGGGGCGAGCACCGGGGAGCTGTTTTTT. The gene calls are TRBV29-1 and TRBJ2-2; perhaps TRBD2 as D (7 bases). The CDR3 contains 14 residues. Germline CDR1 is SQVTM and CDR2 is ANQGSEA. V lost 6 bases and J lost 4, with 15 bases in between.

Only one count was recorded for this clone. V gene TRBV15 combines with J gene TRBJ1-1; 7 positions match TRBD1. The CDR3 is made up of 15 amino acids. J was trimmed by 6 bases and V by 4 bases; bases with no gene match: 11. The germline CDR1 and CDR2 sequences are LNHNV and YYDKDF (reference sequence). The CDR3 region has the DNA TGTGCCACCAGCACCAGAACAGGGGTAATTTCTGAAGCTTTCTTT. This gives the protein CATSTRTGVISEAFF. Combining the CDR3 with reference TRBV15 and TRBJ1-1 gives the whole variable domain DAMVIQNPRYQVTQFGKPVTLSCSQTLNHNVMYWYQQKSSQAPKLLFHYYDKDFNNEADTPDNFQSRRPNTSFCFLDIRSPGLGDTAMYLCATSTRTGVISEAFFGQGTRLTVV.

The rearrangement joins TRBV7-2 to TRBJ2-5, with a possible D match to TRBD2 (5 bases). V shed 0 bases and J shed 5 bases, with 16 bases lying between them. Looked up from germline, CDR1 is SGHTA and CDR2 is FQGNSA. The CDR3 contains 16 residues. Here the CDR3 reads CASSLAASTQRETQYF. In DNA, the CDR3 is TGTGCCAGCAGCTTAGCGGCTAGCACTCAGAGGGAGACCCAGTACTTC.